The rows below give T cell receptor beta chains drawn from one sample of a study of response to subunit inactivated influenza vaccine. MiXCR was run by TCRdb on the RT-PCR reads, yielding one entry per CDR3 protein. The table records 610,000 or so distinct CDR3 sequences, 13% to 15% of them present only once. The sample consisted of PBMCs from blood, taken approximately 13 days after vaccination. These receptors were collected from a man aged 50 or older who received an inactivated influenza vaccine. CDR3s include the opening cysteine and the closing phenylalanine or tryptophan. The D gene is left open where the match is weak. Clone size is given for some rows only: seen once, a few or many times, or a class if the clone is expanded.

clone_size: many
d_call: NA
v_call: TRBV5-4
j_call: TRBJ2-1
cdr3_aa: CASSLGASREGQFF
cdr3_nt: TGTGCCAGCAGCTTGGGAGCTTCGAGGGAAGGGCAGTTCTTC

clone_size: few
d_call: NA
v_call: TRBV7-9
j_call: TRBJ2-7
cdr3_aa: CASSFKGASGRYEQYF
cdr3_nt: TGTGCCAGCAGCTTTAAGGGGGCAAGCGGGAGATACGAGCAGTACTTC

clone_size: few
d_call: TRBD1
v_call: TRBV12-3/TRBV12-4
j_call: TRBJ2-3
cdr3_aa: CASRQTTGTGWSDTQYF
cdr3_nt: TGTGCCAGCAGGCAGACCACCGGGACAGGGTGGTCAGATACGCAGTATTTT

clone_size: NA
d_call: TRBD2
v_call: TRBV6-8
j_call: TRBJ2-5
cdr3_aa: CASSTGAGEKETQYF
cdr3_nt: TGTGCCAGCAGTACCGGGGCGGGGGAAAAAGAGACCCAGTACTTC

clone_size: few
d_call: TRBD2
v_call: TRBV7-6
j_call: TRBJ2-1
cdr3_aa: CASSLITSGGDDEQFF
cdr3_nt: TGTGCCAGCAGCTTGATAACTAGCGGAGGGGACGATGAGCAGTTCTTC

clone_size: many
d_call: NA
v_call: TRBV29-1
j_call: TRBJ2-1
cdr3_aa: CSVIEGSSYNEQFF
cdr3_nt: TGCAGCGTGATAGAAGGGAGTTCCTACAATGAGCAGTTCTTC

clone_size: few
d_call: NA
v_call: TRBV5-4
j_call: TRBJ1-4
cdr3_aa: CASGTKGGTTNEKLFF
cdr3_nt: TGTGCCAGCGGAACAAAGGGGGGGACCACTAATGAAAAACTGTTTTTT

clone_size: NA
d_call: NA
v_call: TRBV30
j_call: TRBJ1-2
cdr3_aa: CAWVQGTGGYTF
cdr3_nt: TGTGCCTGGGTACAGGGAACGGGAGGCTACACCTTC

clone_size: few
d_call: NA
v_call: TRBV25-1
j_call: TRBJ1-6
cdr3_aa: CASSANPGPYNSPLHF
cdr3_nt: TGTGCCAGCAGTGCAAATCCGGGGCCTTATAATTCACCCCTCCACTTT

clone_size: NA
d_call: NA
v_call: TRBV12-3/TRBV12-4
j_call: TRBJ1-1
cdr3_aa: CASSFSPVGEAFF
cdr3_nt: TGTGCCAGCAGTTTTAGTCCAGTTGGTGAAGCTTTCTTT

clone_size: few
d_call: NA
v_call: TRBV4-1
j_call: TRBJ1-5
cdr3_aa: CVSSQDDRTGNQPQHF
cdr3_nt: TGCGTCAGCAGCCAAGATGACAGGACGGGAAATCAGCCCCAGCATTTT

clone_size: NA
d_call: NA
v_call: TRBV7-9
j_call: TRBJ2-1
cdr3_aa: CASSSRVQRGHNEQFF
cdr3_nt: TGTGCCAGCAGCTCCAGGGTCCAGCGAGGCCACAATGAGCAGTTCTTC

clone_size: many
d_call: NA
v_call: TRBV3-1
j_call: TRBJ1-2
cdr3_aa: CASSQLGGPGYTF
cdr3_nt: TGTGCCAGCAGCCAGCTAGGGGGGCCTGGCTACACCTTC

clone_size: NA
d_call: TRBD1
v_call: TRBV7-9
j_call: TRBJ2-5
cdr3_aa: CASSFRDRVETQYF
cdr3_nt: TGTGCCAGCAGCTTCCGGGACAGGGTAGAGACCCAGTACTTC

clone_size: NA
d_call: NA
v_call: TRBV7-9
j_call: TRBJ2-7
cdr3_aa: CASSAATGSQPYEQYF
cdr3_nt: TGTGCCAGCAGCGCTGCAACAGGAAGCCAACCTTACGAGCAGTACTTC

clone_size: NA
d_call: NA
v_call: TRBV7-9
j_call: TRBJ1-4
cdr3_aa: CASGRTATNEKLFF
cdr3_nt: TGTGCCAGCGGCCGGACAGCAACTAATGAAAAACTGTTTTTT

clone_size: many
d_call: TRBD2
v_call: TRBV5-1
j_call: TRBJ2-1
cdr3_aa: CASSLLSGGEFGNEQFF
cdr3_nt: TGCGCCAGCAGCTTGTTAAGCGGGGGGGAGTTCGGCAATGAGCAGTTCTTC

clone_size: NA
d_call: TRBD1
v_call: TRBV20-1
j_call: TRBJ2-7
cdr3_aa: CSARDTGGEQYF
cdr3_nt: TGCAGTGCTAGGGACACAGGGGGAGAGCAGTACTTC

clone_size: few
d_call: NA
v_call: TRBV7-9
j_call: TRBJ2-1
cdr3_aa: CASSSLLPGEDEQFF
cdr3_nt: TGTGCCAGCAGCTCCCTCCTTCCGGGGGAGGATGAGCAGTTCTTC

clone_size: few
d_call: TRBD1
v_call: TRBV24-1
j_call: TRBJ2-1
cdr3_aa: CATSGPTGGAEQFF
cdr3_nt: TGTGCCACCAGTGGCCCCACAGGGGGCGCTGAGCAGTTCTTC

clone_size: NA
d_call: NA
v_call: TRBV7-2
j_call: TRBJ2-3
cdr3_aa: CASSLTGRRTDTQYF
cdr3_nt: TGTGCCAGCAGCTTAACGGGGCGACGCACAGATACGCAGTATTTT

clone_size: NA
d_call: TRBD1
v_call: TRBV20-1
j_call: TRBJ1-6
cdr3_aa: CSARRQGRQSYNSPLHF
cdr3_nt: TGCAGTGCTAGACGACAGGGCCGGCAATCCTATAATTCACCCCTCCACTTT

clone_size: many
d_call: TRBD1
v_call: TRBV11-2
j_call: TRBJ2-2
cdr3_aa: CASSQGAGELFF
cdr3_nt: TGTGCCAGCAGCCAGGGGGCCGGGGAGCTGTTTTTT

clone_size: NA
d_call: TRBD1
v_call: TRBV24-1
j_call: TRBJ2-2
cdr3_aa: CATSDLSRGRNTGELFF
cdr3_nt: TGTGCCACCAGTGATTTGAGCAGGGGGAGGAACACCGGGGAGCTGTTTTTT

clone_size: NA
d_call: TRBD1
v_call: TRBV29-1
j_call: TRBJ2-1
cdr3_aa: CSVRQGAHNEQFF
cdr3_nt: TGCAGCGTCAGACAGGGGGCCCACAATGAGCAGTTCTTC

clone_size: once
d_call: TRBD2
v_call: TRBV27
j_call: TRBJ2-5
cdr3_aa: CASSPIRRAGGQETQYF
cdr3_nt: TGTGCCAGCAGTCCAATACGACGGGCGGGGGGTCAAGAGACCCAGTACTTC

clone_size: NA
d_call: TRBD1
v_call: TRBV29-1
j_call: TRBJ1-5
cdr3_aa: CSAMTGHNQPQHF
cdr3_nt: TGCAGCGCCATGACAGGGCACAATCAGCCCCAGCATTTT

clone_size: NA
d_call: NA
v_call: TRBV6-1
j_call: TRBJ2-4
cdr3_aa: CASSEAAGAGNIQYF
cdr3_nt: TGTGCCAGCAGTGAAGCCGCAGGTGCGGGGAACATTCAGTACTTC

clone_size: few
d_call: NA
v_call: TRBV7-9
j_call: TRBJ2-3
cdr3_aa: CASSLSLGRPDTQYF
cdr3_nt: TGTGCCAGCAGCTTATCTCTAGGAAGGCCAGATACGCAGTATTTT

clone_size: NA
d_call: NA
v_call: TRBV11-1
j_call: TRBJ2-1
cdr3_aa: CASSHDGGGYNEQFF
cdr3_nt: TGTGCCAGCAGCCACGACGGGGGAGGATACAATGAGCAGTTCTTC

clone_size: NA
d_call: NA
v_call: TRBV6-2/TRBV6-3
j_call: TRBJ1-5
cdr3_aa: CASSSLGVEQPQHF
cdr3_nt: TGTGCCAGCAGTTCCCTAGGGGTTGAGCAGCCCCAGCATTTT

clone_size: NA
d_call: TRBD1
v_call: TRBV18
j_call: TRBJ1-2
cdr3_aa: CASSPPGQTKYNYGYTF
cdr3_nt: TGTGCCAGCTCACCACCGGGACAGACAAAATATAACTATGGCTACACCTTC

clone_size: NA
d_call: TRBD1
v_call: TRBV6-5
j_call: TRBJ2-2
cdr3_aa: CASSYSGTGVAGELFF
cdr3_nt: TGTGCCAGCAGTTACTCCGGGACAGGGGTCGCCGGGGAGCTGTTTTTT

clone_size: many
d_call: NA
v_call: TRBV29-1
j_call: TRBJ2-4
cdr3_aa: CSGMTGAKNIQYF
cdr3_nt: TGCAGCGGTATGACAGGAGCCAAAAACATTCAGTACTTC

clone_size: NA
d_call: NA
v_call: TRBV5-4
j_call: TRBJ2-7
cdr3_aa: CASSLRAISYEQYF
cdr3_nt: TGTGCCAGCAGCTTGCGGGCCATCTCCTACGAGCAGTACTTC

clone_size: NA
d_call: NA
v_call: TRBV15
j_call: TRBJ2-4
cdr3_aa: CATSFSSNIQYF
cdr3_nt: TGTGCCACCAGCTTCAGCTCGAACATTCAGTACTTC

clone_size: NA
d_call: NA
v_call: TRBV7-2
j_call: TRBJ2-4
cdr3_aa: CASSLNNIQYF
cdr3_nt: TGTGCCAGCAGCTTAAACAACATTCAGTACTTC

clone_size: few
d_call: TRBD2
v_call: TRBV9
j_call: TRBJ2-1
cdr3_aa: CASSPISGSRLNEQFF
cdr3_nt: TGTGCCAGCAGCCCAATTAGCGGGAGTCGACTCAATGAGCAGTTCTTC

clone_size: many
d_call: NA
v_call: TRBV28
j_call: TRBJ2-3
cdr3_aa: CASSPLEVVGTDTQYF
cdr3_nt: TGTGCCAGCAGTCCACTCGAGGTAGTGGGCACAGATACGCAGTATTTT

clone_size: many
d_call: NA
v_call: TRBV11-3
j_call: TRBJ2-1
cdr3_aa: CASSLGGLDKNEQFF
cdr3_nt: TGTGCCAGCAGCTTAGGTGGACTGGACAAAAATGAGCAGTTCTTC

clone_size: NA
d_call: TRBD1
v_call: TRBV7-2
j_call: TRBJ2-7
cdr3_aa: CASSSDRVSSYEQYF
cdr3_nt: TGTGCCAGCAGTTCTGACAGGGTGAGCTCCTACGAGCAGTACTTC

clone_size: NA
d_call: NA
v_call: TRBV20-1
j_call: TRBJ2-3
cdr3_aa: CSARPTSDTQYF
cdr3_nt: TGCAGTGCTAGGCCGACATCCGATACGCAGTATTTT